This TCR beta chain was sequenced in a study of T cell changes during pregnancy in multiple sclerosis. Sequencing was performed with immunoSEQ multiplex PCR; in TCRdb, only in-frame clones are kept and a portion is missing. In the table there are some 64,000 clones, about 92% of which are singletons. The ends lost 3 bases at V and 0 bases at J; junction bases unmatched: 2. The germline CDR1 and CDR2 sequences are ENHRY and SYGVKD. The CDR3 contains 15 residues. This specimen consisted of peripheral blood, obtained after pregnancy. V and J are TRBV10-3 and TRBJ2-3; 8 bases line up with TRBD2. The TCR sequence derives from a female donor with multiple sclerosis, enrolled in a pregnancy study. The CDR3 nucleotides read TGTGCCATCAGTGATGCTAGCGGGAGCACAGATACGCAGTATTTT. Translated: CAISDASGSTDTQYF.